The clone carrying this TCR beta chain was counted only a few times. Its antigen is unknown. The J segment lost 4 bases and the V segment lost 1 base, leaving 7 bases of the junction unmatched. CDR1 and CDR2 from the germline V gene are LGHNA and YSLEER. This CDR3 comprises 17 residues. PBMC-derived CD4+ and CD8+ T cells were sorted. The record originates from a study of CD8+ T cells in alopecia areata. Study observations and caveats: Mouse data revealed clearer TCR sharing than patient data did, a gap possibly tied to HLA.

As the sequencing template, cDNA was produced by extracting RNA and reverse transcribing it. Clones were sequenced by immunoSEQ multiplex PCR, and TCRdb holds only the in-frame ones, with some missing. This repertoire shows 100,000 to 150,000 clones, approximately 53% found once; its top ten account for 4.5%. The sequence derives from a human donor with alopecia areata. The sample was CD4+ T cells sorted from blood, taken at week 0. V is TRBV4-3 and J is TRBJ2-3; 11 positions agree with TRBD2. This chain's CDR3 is CASSQATSGVKPDTQYF. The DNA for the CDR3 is TGCGCCAGCAGCCAAGCGACTAGCGGGGTGAAACCAGATACGCAGTATTTT.